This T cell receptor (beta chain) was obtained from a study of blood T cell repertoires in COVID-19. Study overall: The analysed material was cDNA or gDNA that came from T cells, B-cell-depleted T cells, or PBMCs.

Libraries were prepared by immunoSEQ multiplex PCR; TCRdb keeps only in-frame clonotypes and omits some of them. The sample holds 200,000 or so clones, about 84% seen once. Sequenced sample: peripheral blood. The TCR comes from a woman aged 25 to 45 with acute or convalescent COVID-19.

The CDR3 DNA follows: TGTGCCAGCAGCCTCCTTGCGGGGGACGCACCCCTCCACTTT. Translated: CASSLLAGDAPLHF. The J gene is TRBJ1-6, the V gene TRBV14, with D tentatively TRBD1 (5 bases). The germline V gene has CDR1 SGHDN and CDR2 FVKESK. V lost 4 bases, J lost 11 bases, and 15 bases lay in between. The CDR3 loop spans 14 amino acids.